Given below is one T cell receptor beta chain in context. The sample originates from a study of OX40 agonist ivuxolimab in advanced cancers. At the level of the study: Every 2 weeks, ivuxolimab was infused into the patients intravenously at between 0.01 and 10 mg/kg.

V was cut by 6 bases and J by 4 bases, with 15 bases left in between. The CDR3 runs 14 residues. Germline values: CDR1 MNHNY, CDR2 SVGAGI (reference sequence). Assay: immunoSEQ multiplex PCR; the TCRdb copy retains only in-frame clones and omits some. Of 77,000 or so clones listed, about 92% are singletons. The input for sequencing was CD4+ or CD8+ T cells sorted from blood, taken in a trial of the OX40 agonist ivuxolimab. This clonotype was obtained from an adult with an advanced solid tumor such as melanoma, head and neck, liver or kidney cancer. The chain uses TRBV6-6 and TRBJ1-1; possible D gene TRBD1, 5 bases. The CDR3 here is CASSLGGFGTEAFF. CDR3 nucleotides: TGTGCCAGCAGCTTGGGGGGATTCGGCACTGAAGCTTTCTTT.